This TCR beta chain was recorded in a study of radiation and T cells in renal cell carcinoma. As to time point: baseline pretreatment blood. Treatment in this sample: 15 Gy SBRT to primary tumor, nephrectomy 4 weeks later. The method was immunoSEQ multiplex PCR; TCRdb's version includes in-frame clones alone and lacks a portion of them. The sample contains about 140,000 clones, less than 90% of which appear only once. Trimming took 2 bases from V and 0 from J, leaving 6 bases between them. This CDR3 comprises 14 residues. Germline lookup yields CDR1 SGHTA and CDR2 FQGNSA. Material: blood, obtained from a patient whose treatment included radiotherapy and nephrectomy. V gene TRBV7-2 combines with J gene TRBJ2-3; D remains unclear. This receptor was obtained from a woman in her fifties or sixties with renal cell carcinoma. CDR3 amino acids: CASSLPTSTDTQYF. As DNA, the CDR3 is TGTGCCAGCAGCTTACCGACTAGCACAGATACGCAGTATTTT.